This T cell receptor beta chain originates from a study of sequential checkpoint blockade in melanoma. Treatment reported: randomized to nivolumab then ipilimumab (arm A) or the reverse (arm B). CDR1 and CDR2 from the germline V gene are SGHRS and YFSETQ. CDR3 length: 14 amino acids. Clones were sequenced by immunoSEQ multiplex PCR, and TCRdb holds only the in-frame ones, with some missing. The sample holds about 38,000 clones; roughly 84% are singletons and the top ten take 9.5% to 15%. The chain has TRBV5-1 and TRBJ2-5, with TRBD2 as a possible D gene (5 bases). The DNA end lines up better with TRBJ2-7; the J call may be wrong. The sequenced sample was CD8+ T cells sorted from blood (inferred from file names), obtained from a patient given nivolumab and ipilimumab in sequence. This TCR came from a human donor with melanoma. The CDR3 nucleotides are TGCGCCAGCAGCTTTGAGGGAGCGACCTACGAGCAGTACTTC. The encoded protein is CASSFEGATYEQYF.